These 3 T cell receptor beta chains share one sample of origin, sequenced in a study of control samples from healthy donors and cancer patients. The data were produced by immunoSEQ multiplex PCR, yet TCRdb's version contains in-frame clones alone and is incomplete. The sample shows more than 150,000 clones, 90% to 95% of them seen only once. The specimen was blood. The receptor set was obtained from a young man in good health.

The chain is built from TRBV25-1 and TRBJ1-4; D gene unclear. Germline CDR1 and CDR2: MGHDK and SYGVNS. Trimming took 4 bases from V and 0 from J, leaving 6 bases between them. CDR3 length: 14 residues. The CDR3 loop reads CASSGISTNEKLFF. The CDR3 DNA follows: TGTGCCAGCAGTGGGATATCAACTAATGAAAAACTGTTTTTT.

The CDR3, as DNA: TGTGCCAGCAGCCAGATCTTGCTCTCCTACGAGCAGTACTTC. Residues: CASSQILLSYEQYF. The chain is built from TRBV4-2 and TRBJ2-7; D is ambiguous. The germline V gene encodes CDR1 LGHNA and CDR2 YNFKEQ. The CDR3 contains 14 residues. The germline V and J ends were trimmed by 3 bases and 0 bases, with 9 bases remaining between them.

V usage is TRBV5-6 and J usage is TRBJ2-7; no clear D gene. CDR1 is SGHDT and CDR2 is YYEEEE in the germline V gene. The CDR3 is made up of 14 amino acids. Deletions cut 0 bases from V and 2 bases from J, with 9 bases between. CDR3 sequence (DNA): TGTGCCAGCAGCTTGGTAGGCAGAACCTACGAGCAGTACTTC. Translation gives CASSLVGRTYEQYF.